Sequencing of this TCR beta chain was carried out in a study of blood T cell repertoires in COVID-19. Study summary: Specimens from acute and convalescent COVID-19 originated in the United States, Italy and Spain. Sources were T cells, B-cell-depleted T cells, or PBMCs; the material itself was cDNA or gDNA.

This CDR3 spans 16 amino acids. Germline V lookup: CDR1 GTSNPN, CDR2 SVGIG (reference sequence). V lost 1 base, J lost 4 bases, and 7 bases stayed unmatched. In the original processing: Estimation of nucleated cell counts relied on the amplification of reference gene primers. Using immunoSEQ multiplex PCR, the repertoire was profiled, and TCRdb retains in-frame clones only, with some absent. V and J calls plus clone size are reproduced from that table; the DNA served to infer D and trimming. The table includes hundreds of thousands of clones, nearly 90% detected once. Sequencing was done on a sample of peripheral blood. The TCR comes from a woman aged 40-49 years with COVID-19, enrolled during active disease. The chain has TRBV30 and TRBJ1-4, with 9 bases that match TRBD1. The CDR3: CAWSGKQGAFNEKLFF. The CDR3 nucleotides read TGTGCCTGGAGTGGGAAACAGGGGGCCTTTAATGAAAAACTGTTTTTT.